A selection of T cell receptor beta chains follows, all from one sample in a study of technical replicates of blood from four donors. Only in-frame clones appear in the TCRdb table, and some are missing; sequencing was by immunoSEQ multiplex PCR. The repertoire has some 50,000 clones, 90% to 95% of them found once; the top ten carry 0.2% to 0.25%. Sequencing was performed on T cells isolated from PBMCs. These receptors were obtained from a human donor in good health. Both conserved end residues are part of each CDR3. Each record gives: J gene, clone size, D gene, V gene, CDR3 DNA, CDR3 protein. The D gene is left open where the match is weak. The size of a clone is reported for some rows only, either as once, few or many, or as a class for expanded clones.

TRBJ2-1 | . | . | TRBV5-1 | TGCGCCAGCAGCCTGAGTCGACAGCTCGGATACAATGAGCAGTTCTTC | CASSLSRQLGYNEQFF
TRBJ1-2 | . | . | TRBV6-5 | TGTGCCAGCGGACTTAACTATGGCTACACCTTC | CASGLNYGYTF
TRBJ2-1 | . | . | TRBV10-3 | TGTGCCATCAGTGCCACAGGGAGCTCCTACAATGAGCAGTTCTTC | CAISATGSSYNEQFF
TRBJ2-1 | . | TRBD1 | TRBV9 | TGTGCCAGCAGCAAAACGGGACAGGGAGGCAATGAGCAGTTCTTC | CASSKTGQGGNEQFF
TRBJ1-4 | . | . | TRBV6-6 | TGTGCCAGCAGCCTACTTACGGAGGGCGAAAAACTGTTTTTT | CASSLLTEGEKLFF
TRBJ1-1 | . | . | TRBV5-1 | TGCGCCAGCAGCTTCAGGGCTCTGAACACTGAAGCTTTCTTT | CASSFRALNTEAFF
TRBJ1-4 | . | TRBD1 | TRBV7-3 | TGTGCCAGCAGCGCCGGACAGGTTTTTAATGAAAAACTGTTTTTT | CASSAGQVFNEKLFF
TRBJ2-5 | . | . | TRBV7-3 | TGTGCCAGCAGCTTAGGTCCAGGGGAGGAGACCCAGTACTTC | CASSLGPGEETQYF
TRBJ2-1 | . | TRBD2 | TRBV29-1 | TGCAGCGGGAGGACTAGCGGGTACAATGAGCAGTTCTTC | CSGRTSGYNEQFF
TRBJ2-3 | . | TRBD2 | TRBV5-1 | TGCGCCAGCAGTAGCGGGGCGGGGGGGCCCACAGATACGCAGTATTTT | CASSSGAGGPTDTQYF
TRBJ2-5 | . | . | TRBV5-1 | TGCGCCAGCAGCGGGAGTGAAGAGACCCAGTACTTC | CASSGSEETQYF
TRBJ2-5 | . | TRBD2 | TRBV5-4 | TGTGCCAGCAGCTTGACGGGGGGGAAGCACGAGACCCAGTACTTC | CASSLTGGKHETQYF
TRBJ1-2 | . | . | TRBV18 | TGTGCCACCAGACAGTTAGCTAACTATGGCTACACCTTC | CATRQLANYGYTF
TRBJ1-5 | . | . | TRBV6-5 | TGTGCCAGCAGTCGTATCCAGGGCAATCAGCCCCAGCATTTT | CASSRIQGNQPQHF
TRBJ1-2 | . | . | TRBV5-1 | TGCGCCAGCAGCACAGGCGACTTGTATGGCTACACCTTC | CASSTGDLYGYTF
TRBJ1-1 | once | . | TRBV5-1 | TGCGCCAGCAGCGCATACAGGGTTACGGCTGAAGCTTTCTTT | CASSAYRVTAEAFF
TRBJ2-5 | . | TRBD2 | TRBV14 | TGTGCCAGCAGCCAAGAGATCCCTACTAGCGGGGGTCCATTGGAGACCCAGTACTTC | CASSQEIPTSGGPLETQYF
TRBJ2-3 | . | . | TRBV7-9 | TGTGCCAGCAGCCCAAACACAGATACGCAGTATTTT | CASSPNTDTQYF
TRBJ2-7 | . | . | TRBV28 | TGTGCCACCGGGGGGCGTAGGACGAGGGGGACTCGAATCTCCTACGAGCAGTACTTC | CATGGRRTRGTRISYEQYF
TRBJ2-3 | . | TRBD1 | TRBV7-8 | TGTGCCAGCAGGTGGGACAGATTACCCACAGATACGCAGTATTTT | CASRWDRLPTDTQYF
TRBJ2-1 | once | . | TRBV28 | TGTGCCAGCATGGGAGCAAGCTCCTACAATGAGCAGTTCTTC | CASMGASSYNEQFF
TRBJ1-2 | . | . | TRBV6-5 | TGTGCCAGCAGTTACGGGGAGGGCCTTGCCTATGGCTACACCTTC | CASSYGEGLAYGYTF
TRBJ1-2 | once | . | TRBV28 | TGTGCCAGCAGTTCCCCTATGGGCCAGGGAGGTGCAGCTAACTATGGCTACACCTTC | CASSSPMGQGGAANYGYTF
TRBJ1-2 | . | . | TRBV10-1 | TGCGCCAGCAGTGACCATTCCCTCGGGGACATCTATGGCTACACCTTC | CASSDHSLGDIYGYTF
TRBJ2-5 | . | . | TRBV7-6 | TGTGCCAGCAGCTCAGTCACTGGGGGGGAGACCCAGTACTTC | CASSSVTGGETQYF
TRBJ1-2 | . | . | TRBV6-6 | TGTGCCAGCAGTTACGGGGAGTATGGCTACACCTTC | CASSYGEYGYTF
TRBJ2-7 | . | TRBD1 | TRBV28 | TGTGCCAGCAGTTCCCCGGCAGGGGGAAGCTCCTACGAGCAGTACTTC | CASSSPAGGSSYEQYF
TRBJ1-5 | . | . | TRBV7-8 | TGTGCCAGCAGCTTAGATGTTCGGGTTTACCAGCCCCAGCATTTT | CASSLDVRVYQPQHF
TRBJ1-2 | . | . | TRBV5-1 | TGCGCCAGCAGCTTCGGGGGGAGGGGATACTATGGCTACACCTTC | CASSFGGRGYYGYTF
TRBJ1-3 | once | TRBD1 | TRBV11-2 | TGTGCCAGCAGTTACGGACAGGGGCTTTTGAACACCATATATTTT | CASSYGQGLLNTIYF
TRBJ2-5 | . | . | TRBV5-1 | TGCGCCAGCAGCGTATACGGCCAAGAGACCCAGTACTTC | CASSVYGQETQYF
TRBJ2-3 | . | . | TRBV9 | TGTGCCAGCAGCGGCCCGGCTTCAACGGGAGATACGCAGTATTTT | CASSGPASTGDTQYF
TRBJ2-7 | . | TRBD1 | TRBV5-5 | TGTGCCAGCAGCTTTGGGACAGGGTCCCCCCCCTACGAGCAGTACTTC | CASSFGTGSPPYEQYF
TRBJ1-2 | . | . | TRBV11-2 | TGTGCCAGCAGCCCGTACAGTAACTATGGCTACACCTTC | CASSPYSNYGYTF
TRBJ1-3 | . | . | TRBV7-9 | TGTGCCAGTGTGTATTCCGGCAGGGGCCTCCTCTCTGGAAACACCATATATTTT | CASVYSGRGLLSGNTIYF
TRBJ2-3 | . | TRBD2 | TRBV7-3 | TGTGCCAGCAGCTTAAACGGCGGGGGAGCAGATACGCAGTATTTT | CASSLNGGGADTQYF
TRBJ2-7 | . | TRBD2 | TRBV6-6 | TGTGCCAGCAGTGCGACTGCGGGGGAGCTGTACTTC | CASSATAGELYF
TRBJ2-1 | . | TRBD2 | TRBV29-1 | TGCAGCATCAATCCGGGACTAGCGGGAGGTGCCGTTACCTACAATGAGCAGTTCTTC | CSINPGLAGGAVTYNEQFF
TRBJ1-2 | . | TRBD1 | TRBV14 | TGTGCCAGCAGCCAACTAAACAGGGGCTCTGGCTACACCTTC | CASSQLNRGSGYTF
TRBJ2-7 | . | TRBD2 | TRBV11-2 | TGTGCCAGCAGCTTCGATAGCGGGAGGTACGAGCAGTACTTC | CASSFDSGRYEQYF
TRBJ2-5 | . | . | TRBV11-2 | TGTGCCAGCAGCCCGGTGACAGGGAGGATGGAGACCCAGTACTTC | CASSPVTGRMETQYF
TRBJ2-1 | . | TRBD2 | TRBV5-1 | TGCGCCAGCAGCTTGGGTAAGCGGGGAGACAATGAGCAGTTCTTC | CASSLGKRGDNEQFF